This T cell receptor (beta chain) was profiled in a study of cytomegalovirus exposure and HLA in healthy donors. Study-wide results and limits: In vitro experiments confirmed that three CMV-associated chains were specific for CMV antigens.

To note about this clone: No antigen is known for it.

This CDR3 comprises 13 residues. Trimming left V 0 bases short and J 7 bases short, with 10 bases between. Germline loops: CDR1 SGDLS, CDR2 YYNGEE. Clones were read by immunoSEQ multiplex PCR, and TCRdb kept only the in-frame ones, dropping some. The profile covers 100,000 to 150,000 clones, with approximately 95% appearing a single time and 1.7% taken by the ten largest. The donors belonged to the roughly 110-subject validation cohort, separate from the approximately 670-subject first cohort. The TCR was taken from a man aged 18 to 29 in good health and CMV-seronegative. The sample comprised PBMCs. The chain is built from TRBV9 and TRBJ1-1; no clear D. The CDR3 bases are TGTGCCAGCAGCGTAGTGGGCACCCATGAAGCTTTCTTT. Its translation is CASSVVGTHEAFF.